The 20 T cell receptor beta chains reported below all come from one sample, sequenced in a study of blood T cells in healthy people across ages. With a J-beta primer mix and a sample-barcoded 5' primer, a second PCR ran 7 to 11 cycles. TCRdb ran MiXCR on the 5' RACE reads and lists one entry per CDR3 protein. The table lists around 600,000 distinct CDR3 sequences, 40% to 55% of them singletons. Source material: blood. The receptors derive from a man older than 75 in good health.

This clonotype occurred many times. J is TRBJ2-1 and V is TRBV6-2 or TRBV6-3, with D hard to call. Germline CDR1 MNHEY, CDR2 SVGEGT. V was trimmed by 6 bases and J by 0 bases, leaving 9 bases between them. The CDR3 extends over 14 amino acids. The CDR3 DNA follows: TGTGCCAGCAGCCCCTTAAGCTCCTACAATGAGCAGTTCTTC. Its protein is CASSPLSSYNEQFF.

This clonotype was counted only a few times. This chain joins TRBV20-1 and TRBJ1-2; TRBD1 aligns across 11 bases. The CDR3 length is 13 residues. J lost 7 bases, V lost 6 bases, and 7 bases had no gene match. CDR1 is DFQATT and CDR2 is SNEGSKA in the germline V gene (reference sequence). The CDR3 DNA reads as TGCAGTGCCGTACCGGGACAGGGGGGTGGCTACACCTTC. It is translated as CSAVPGQGGGYTF.

Note on this clonotype: One end of the junction is discordant with germline, which a read error may explain. The V gene is TRBV4-2, the J gene TRBJ2-3; possibly TRBD1 or TRBD2 for D (6 bases each). Germline CDR1 and CDR2: LGHNA and YNFKEQ. The CDR3 runs to 16 residues. CDR3 residues: CASSQDWGAGTDTQYF. As DNA, the CDR3 is TGCGCCAGCAGCCAAGACTGGGGGGCAGGCACAGATACGCAGTATTTT.

CDR3 region: CASSQEPRDTDTQYF. The CDR3 DNA sequence: TGCGCCAGCAGCCAAGAACCGCGAGACACAGATACGCAGTATTTT. This chain connects TRBV4-3 to TRBJ2-3, with unresolved D. Trimming cost V 0 bases and J 2 bases, with 9 bases left between them. CDR3 length: 15 residues. CDR1 is LGHNA, CDR2 YSLEER, per germline.

The chain uses TRBV9 and TRBJ2-2; TRBD2 matches 10 bases. The CDR3 runs to 15 residues. Trimming removed 2 bases from V and 6 bases from J; junction bases left unmatched: 4. Germline values: CDR1 SGDLS, CDR2 YYNGEE. The CDR3 nucleotides are TGTGCCAGCAGCGTGAGAAGCGGGGGGGCCGGGGAGCTGTTTTTT. This sequence encodes CASSVRSGGAGELFF.

J is TRBJ1-1 and V is TRBV28; D may be TRBD1 (6 bases). CDR3 length: 12 residues. Trimming removed 5 bases from V and 5 bases from J, with 9 bases in between. Germline lookup yields CDR1 MDHEN and CDR2 SYDVKM. CDR3 in amino acids: CASSTGWTEAFF. CDR3 bases: TGTGCCAGCAGTACAGGGTGGACTGAAGCTTTCTTT.

This clonotype was counted between two and nine times. The chain has TRBV12-3 or TRBV12-4 and TRBJ2-1, with 14 bases fitting TRBD2. With V trimmed by 5 bases and J by 0 bases, 6 bases remained unmatched. The CDR3 is 18 amino acids. The DNA for the CDR3 is TGTGCCAGCAGTCGGGGACTAGCGGGGGCCAGCTCCTACAATGAGCAGTTCTTC. Its translation: CASSRGLAGASSYNEQFF.

The CDR3 DNA follows: TGCAGTGCTAGGCCGACTAGCAGCAATGAGCAGTTCTTC. Encoded protein: CSARPTSSNEQFF. The gene calls are TRBV20-1 and TRBJ2-1; TRBD2 agrees at 7 bases. This CDR3 has 13 amino acids. CDR1 DFQATT and CDR2 SNEGSKA come from the germline V gene (reference sequence). The V segment lost 3 bases and the J segment 6 bases; nucleotides outside the gene matches: 5.

This clonotype was found a few times. This sequence may be a read error, since a much larger clone differs from it by one base. The CDR3 nucleotides are TGTGCCAGCACCTGGACCTTTAGCTCCTACAATGAGCAGTACTTC. Its protein product is CASTWTFSSYNEQYF. The V call is TRBV6-5, the J call TRBJ2-1; D gene uncertain. The DNA end is more similar to TRBJ2-7, so the J call may be wrong. The length of the CDR3 is 15 residues. CDR1 is MNHEY, CDR2 SVGAGI, per germline.

There are a few counts of this clonotype. The V gene is TRBV12-3 or TRBV12-4, the J gene TRBJ2-6; D remains unclear. The CDR3 sequence is 14 residues long. Trimming cost V 5 bases and J 3 bases, with 8 bases left between them. The CDR3 loop is CASSTPGGANVLTF. For the CDR3, the DNA is TGTGCCAGCAGTACGCCGGGTGGGGCCAACGTCCTGACTTTC.

This clonotype was found a few times. The chain has TRBV9 and TRBJ2-7; D remains unclear. V lost 2 bases and J 5 bases, leaving 23 bases between the germline ends. The germline CDR1 and CDR2 sequences are SGDLS and YYNGEE. This CDR3 region has 17 residues. The CDR3 region has the DNA TGTGCCAGCAGCGTCATGGGTAACGGGTGGTCAAAAAACGAGCAGTACTTC. Protein: CASSVMGNGWSKNEQYF.

This clonotype came up a few times. The chain joins TRBV29-1 to TRBJ2-7, with 8 bases matching TRBD1. After removal of 2 bases from V and 5 bases from J, the junction contained 5 bases not matched to a gene. This CDR3 spans 13 amino acids. The V gene's germline CDR1 is SQVTM and CDR2 ANQGSEA. CDR3 protein: CSVEQVRGHEQYF. The CDR3 DNA sequence: TGCAGCGTTGAACAGGTCAGGGGGCACGAGCAGTACTTC.

The chain recombines TRBV28 with TRBJ1-4, with D tentatively TRBD1 (5 bases). The CDR3 contains 14 residues. The germline V and J ends were trimmed by 3 bases and 5 bases, with 10 bases remaining between them. The germline V gene has CDR1 MDHEN and CDR2 SYDVKM. In nucleotides, the CDR3 is TGTGCCAGCAGTTTCCCAGGGATGAATGAAAAACTGTTTTTT. Translating gives CASSFPGMNEKLFF.

This rearrangement joins TRBV24-1 to TRBJ2-7, with 9 bases aligning to TRBD1. This CDR3 has 17 amino acids. The J segment lost 0 bases and the V segment lost 4 bases, leaving 9 bases of the junction unmatched. The V gene's germline CDR1 is KGHDR and CDR2 SFDVKD. The CDR3 DNA sequence: TGTGCCACCAGTGAGCCGCTAGGGACAGGGAGCTCCTACGAGCAGTACTTC. This codes for CATSEPLGTGSSYEQYF.

The V and J genes are TRBV30 and TRBJ1-2, with TRBD1 as a possible D gene (5 bases). This CDR3 is 17 amino acids long. CDR1 is GTSNPN, CDR2 SVGIG, per germline (reference sequence). V was cut by 3 bases and J by 2 bases, with 22 bases left in between. In DNA, the CDR3 is TGTGCCTGGAGGGTCCGGGGCTTAAGGTATTGGAACTATGGCTACACCTTC. Amino acids: CAWRVRGLRYWNYGYTF.

The chain joins TRBV11-2 to TRBJ2-3, with TRBD2 matching over 8 bases. V gave up 0 bases and J gave up 5 bases; unmatched junction bases: 7. This CDR3 contains 16 residues. Germline CDR1 SGHAT, CDR2 FQNNGV. This CDR3 is CASSLDSRAGGDTQYF. CDR3 in DNA: TGTGCCAGCAGCTTAGATTCGCGGGCGGGGGGAGATACGCAGTATTTT.

This clonotype was found a few times. V and J are TRBV27 and TRBJ1-1, with unresolved D. The CDR3 loop spans 12 amino acids. Germline V CDR1 and CDR2: MNHEY, SMNVEV (reference sequence). Trimming pared 7 bases from V and 7 bases from J, leaving 13 bases between. DNA of the CDR3: TGTGCCAGCATCGGTCCGGTTGATGAAGCTTTCTTT. This codes for CASIGPVDEAFF.

The rearrangement links TRBV6-2 or TRBV6-3 to TRBJ2-1; D gene uncertain. This CDR3 region has 11 residues. V lost 2 bases and J 8 bases, leaving 4 bases between the germline ends. Germline assignment: CDR1 MNHEY and CDR2 SVGEGT. CDR3 protein: CASSYGYEQFF. The DNA of the CDR3 is TGTGCCAGCAGTTACGGCTATGAGCAGTTCTTC.

This clonotype appeared a few times. This chain joins TRBV5-8 and TRBJ1-4; TRBD1 matches at 9 bases. V dropped 4 bases and J dropped 7; count of bases not matched to a gene: 11. The V gene's germline CDR1 is SGHTS and CDR2 YDEGEE. The CDR3 consists of 16 residues. The CDR3 loop is CASSSRGQGFGEKLFF. DNA for the CDR3: TGTGCCAGCAGCAGCAGAGGACAGGGGTTCGGTGAAAAACTGTTTTTT.

This rearrangement joins TRBV28 to TRBJ2-7; 9 bases align to TRBD1. J gave up 0 bases and V 3 bases, and 6 bases lay outside the gene matches. The CDR3 is made up of 16 amino acids. The germline gives CDR1 MDHEN, CDR2 SYDVKM. The CDR3 reads CASSLGQGPSSYEQYF. The CDR3 coding sequence is TGTGCCAGCAGTTTGGGACAGGGCCCTAGCTCCTACGAGCAGTACTTC. The full variable domain, with the rest looked up from reference TRBV28 and TRBJ2-7, is DVKVTQSSRYLVKRTGEKVFLECVQDMDHENMFWYRQDPGLGLRLIYFSYDVKMKEKGDIPEGYSVSREKKERFSLILESASTNQTSMYLCASSLGQGPSSYEQYFGPGTRLTVT.